These 19 T cell receptor beta chains were all obtained from the same sample, sequenced in a study of blood T cell repertoires in COVID-19. Clones were sequenced by immunoSEQ multiplex PCR, and TCRdb holds only the in-frame ones, with some missing. In the table there are about 200,000 clones, approximately 88% of which are singletons. Sequenced: peripheral blood. The receptor set was obtained from a man aged 40-49 years with acute or convalescent COVID-19.

The rearrangement links TRBV5-1 to TRBJ1-2, with D unresolved. CDR1 and CDR2 from the germline V gene are SGHRS and YFSETQ. The CDR3 sequence is 13 residues long. The V and J ends lost 6 bases and 4 bases respectively, with 13 bases between them. The CDR3 loop is CASTLGGSYGYTF. DNA for the CDR3: TGCGCCAGCACACTAGGAGGGAGCTATGGCTACACCTTC.

The chain joins TRBV4-2 to TRBJ1-2, with D possibly TRBD1 on 5 matching bases. V dropped 1 base and J dropped 4 bases, with 16 bases sitting between them. The CDR3 contains 16 residues. Germline CDR1 LGHNA, CDR2 YNFKEQ. The CDR3 loop reads CASSQGSLAGSYGYTF. Written as DNA, the CDR3 is TGTGCCAGCAGCCAAGGATCCCTGGCAGGGTCCTATGGCTACACCTTC.

The genes are TRBV20-1 and TRBJ1-2; D gene unclear. Germline CDR1 reads DFQATT; CDR2 reads SNEGSKA (reference sequence). Between the trimmed V and J ends, which lost 3 bases and 1 base, there was a span of 15 bases. There are 15 residues in the CDR3. The CDR3 region has the DNA TGCAGTGCTAGTTCCTACCTGCCAAATAACTATGGCTACACCTTC. Translated, it gives CSASSYLPNNYGYTF.

The V call is TRBV30, the J call TRBJ2-5; 8 bases line up with TRBD2. CDR1 is GTSNPN, CDR2 SVGIG, per germline (reference sequence). The CDR3 spans 15 residues. The V gene end was trimmed by 0 bases and the J gene end by 1 base; junction bases not matched to a gene: 4. The CDR3, as DNA: TGTGCCTGGAGTGTAAATAGCGGGGCCCAAGAGACCCAGTACTTC. Protein: CAWSVNSGAQETQYF.

This clone appeared a single time. This chain uses TRBV7-2 with TRBJ2-3; 12 nucleotides line up with TRBD2. CDR3 size: 18 residues. Per the germline V gene, CDR1 is SGHTA and CDR2 is FQGNSA. Trimming took 5 bases from V and 1 from J; bases not matched to a gene: 10. CDR3 nucleotide sequence: TGTGCCAGCAGCCCTCTGGGATGGACTAGCGGGGGCACAGATACGCAGTATTTT. It yields the protein CASSPLGWTSGGTDTQYF.

The chain carries TRBV3-1 (or the pseudogene TRBV3-2) and TRBJ1-1, with D possibly TRBD1 on 6 matching bases. This CDR3 has 15 residues. The V end was cut by 4 bases, the J end by 1 base, with 13 bases between. The germline gives CDR1 LGHDT, CDR2 YNNKEL (reference sequence). The CDR3 DNA reads TGTGCCAGCAGCCTCCGGACAGACCCGAACACTGAAGCTTTCTTT. Amino acids: CASSLRTDPNTEAFF.

The V call is TRBV7-8, the J call TRBJ2-3; 7 positions match TRBD2. Trimming at V came to 1 base and at J to 5 bases, leaving 12 bases not matched to a gene. This CDR3 comprises 17 residues. From germline, CDR1 is SGHVS and CDR2 FQNEAQ. CDR3 protein: CASSLDGTTLSRDTQYF. DNA of the CDR3: TGTGCCAGCAGCTTAGATGGGACTACTTTGTCGAGAGATACGCAGTATTTT.

This chain joins TRBV10-1 and TRBJ2-1, with 8 nucleotides matching TRBD2. CDR3 size: 15 residues. With V trimmed by 5 bases and J by 6 bases, 9 bases remained unmatched. Germline V gene data show CDR1 as WNHNN and CDR2 as SYGVQD (reference sequence). The CDR3 loop reads CASSYSGTSINEQFF. CDR3 sequence (DNA): TGCGCCAGCAGTTACTCCGGGACTAGTATCAATGAGCAGTTCTTC.

The chain carries TRBV11-2 and TRBJ1-5, with D maybe TRBD1 (6 bases). The CDR3 consists of 13 residues. The germline gives CDR1 SGHAT, CDR2 FQNNGV. V was clipped by 5 bases and J by 4 bases, with 9 bases between them. CDR3 in amino acids: CASSLGQNQPQHF. The DNA for the CDR3 is TGTGCCAGCAGCCTCGGACAGAATCAGCCCCAGCATTTT.

This rearrangement joins TRBV18 to TRBJ1-2; unclear D gene. Germline V gene lookup returns CDR1 KGHSH and CDR2 LQKENI. Trimming pared 0 bases from V and 0 bases from J, leaving 11 bases between. This CDR3 spans 16 amino acids. As DNA, the CDR3 is TGTGCCAGCTCACCACCGCACCGCACGGCTAACTATGGCTACACCTTC. It yields the protein CASSPPHRTANYGYTF.

In DNA form, the CDR3 reads TGTGCCAGCAGGGGCGGGACTAGCGCACGCGAGCAGTACTTC. Translated, it gives CASRGGTSAREQYF. The V gene is TRBV7-8, the J gene TRBJ2-7; the match to TRBD2 covers 10 bases. Germline values: CDR1 SGHVS, CDR2 FQNEAQ. The CDR3 consists of 14 residues. V lost 6 bases, J lost 6 bases, and 8 bases stayed unmatched. The full variable domain, completed using reference TRBV7-8 and TRBJ2-7, is GAGVSQSPRYKVAKRGQDVALRCDPISGHVSLFWYQQALGQGPEFLTYFQNEAQLDKSGLPSDRFFAERPEGSVSTLKIQRTQQEDSAVYLCASRGGTSAREQYFGPGTRLTVT.

The V gene is TRBV27, the J gene TRBJ1-1; D perhaps matches TRBD1 (5 bases). This CDR3 is built from 18 residues. CDR1 is MNHEY, CDR2 SMNVEV, per germline (reference sequence). V was cut by 3 bases and J by 1 base, with 21 bases left in between. This CDR3 reads CASSFRIEVGGGNTEAFF. The CDR3 bases are TGTGCCAGCAGTTTCCGGATAGAGGTGGGGGGAGGGAACACTGAAGCTTTCTTT.

The chain links TRBV30 to TRBJ1-1, with D maybe TRBD1 (6 bases). Germline CDR1 reads GTSNPN; CDR2 reads SVGIG (reference sequence). The CDR3 spans 14 residues. The V gene lost 2 bases and the J gene lost 2 bases, with 12 bases spanning the gap. This CDR3 reads CAWSKGRGNTEAFF. The CDR3 DNA follows: TGTGCCTGGAGTAAAGGCAGGGGAAACACTGAAGCTTTCTTT.

The CDR3 sequence is CAWRDSGLSTDTQYF. CDR3 nucleotides: TGTGCCTGGAGGGATTCGGGACTAAGCACAGATACGCAGTATTTT. The chain combines TRBV30 with TRBJ2-3, with 7 bases aligning to TRBD2. The V segment lost 3 bases and the J segment 0 bases; nucleotides outside the gene matches: 6. Germline assignment: CDR1 GTSNPN and CDR2 SVGIG (reference sequence). The CDR3 extends over 15 amino acids.

In DNA, the CDR3 is TGTGCCAGCAGCGCCAGGACAGGGTCCACTGAAGCTTTCTTT. Translation gives CASSARTGSTEAFF. The chain is built from TRBV7-2 and TRBJ1-1; 8 bases are a match to TRBD1. This CDR3 is 14 amino acids long. Trimming cost V 5 bases and J 4 bases; bases outside gene matches: 6. Germline-derived CDR1 and CDR2 are SGHTA and FQGNSA.

The chain joins TRBV3-1 (or the pseudogene TRBV3-2) to TRBJ2-1; 14 bases are shared with TRBD2. Looked up from germline, CDR1 is LGHDT and CDR2 is YNNKEL (reference sequence). The CDR3 is 15 amino acids. With V trimmed by 5 bases and J by 6 bases, 3 bases remained unmatched. The CDR3 loop reads CASSLGLAGANEQFF. The CDR3 nucleotides read TGTGCCAGCAGCTTGGGACTAGCGGGAGCCAATGAGCAGTTCTTC.

The J gene is TRBJ1-2, the V gene TRBV27; weak D call: TRBD1 (6 bases). The length of the CDR3 is 18 residues. V was shortened by 5 bases and J by 1 base, with 23 bases between the two germline ends. From germline, CDR1 is MNHEY and CDR2 SMNVEV (reference sequence). Here the CDR3 DNA reads TGTGCCAGCAGTCGTCGTCGACAGGCGGCCACCCTTAACTATGGCTACACCTTC. Encoded protein: CASSRRRQAATLNYGYTF.

The V call is TRBV5-1, the J call TRBJ2-1; 8 bases fit TRBD1. Germline CDR1 is SGHRS and CDR2 is YFSETQ. The CDR3 covers 15 residues. V shed 4 bases and J 3 bases; nucleotides not matched to a gene: 6. For the CDR3, the DNA is TGCGCCAGCAGCCCGGGGACAGGACTCTACAATGAGCAGTTCTTC. Residues: CASSPGTGLYNEQFF. Drawing the rest from reference TRBV5-1 and TRBJ2-1, the complete variable domain is KAGVTQTPRYLIKTRGQQVTLSCSPISGHRSVSWYQQTPGQGLQFLFEYFSETQRNKGNFPGRFSGRQFSNSRSEMNVSTLELGDSALYLCASSPGTGLYNEQFFGPGTRLTVL.

This chain links TRBV13 with TRBJ2-7; TRBD2 aligns across 12 bases. V dropped 5 bases and J dropped 5; count of bases not matched to a gene: 13. The CDR3 length is 17 residues. In germline, CDR1 is PRHDT, CDR2 FYEKMQ (reference sequence). The CDR3, as DNA: TGTGCCAGCAGCCCGGGACTAGCGGGTCTCCTTGAACACGAGCAGTACTTC. Its protein product is CASSPGLAGLLEHEQYF.